Listed here is a single T cell receptor beta chain. What it binds is unknown. These data belong to a study of monozygotic twins with inflammatory bowel disease. For every sample, eight separate reactions were used to make cDNA. Molecular identifiers with 6-nucleotide sample barcodes were added during cDNA synthesis via template switching. TCRdb reanalyzed the 5' RACE reads and collapses them to one entry per CDR3 protein, without DNA. Its table records 300,000 to 400,000 distinct CDR3 sequences. The study, taken as a whole, reports: Different subtypes (of T cells) could not be told apart from one another.

From germline, CDR1 is MGHRA and CDR2 YSYEKL. This CDR3 region has 16 residues. Every donor provided one blood sample measuring roughly 2.5 ml. The sequencing input was blood. The chain joins TRBV4-1 to TRBJ1-2. The receptor was derived from a human donor with ulcerative colitis or Crohn's disease, or a healthy co-twin of an affected twin (not recorded which). The CDR3 here is CASSRDHVGKSNCYTF.